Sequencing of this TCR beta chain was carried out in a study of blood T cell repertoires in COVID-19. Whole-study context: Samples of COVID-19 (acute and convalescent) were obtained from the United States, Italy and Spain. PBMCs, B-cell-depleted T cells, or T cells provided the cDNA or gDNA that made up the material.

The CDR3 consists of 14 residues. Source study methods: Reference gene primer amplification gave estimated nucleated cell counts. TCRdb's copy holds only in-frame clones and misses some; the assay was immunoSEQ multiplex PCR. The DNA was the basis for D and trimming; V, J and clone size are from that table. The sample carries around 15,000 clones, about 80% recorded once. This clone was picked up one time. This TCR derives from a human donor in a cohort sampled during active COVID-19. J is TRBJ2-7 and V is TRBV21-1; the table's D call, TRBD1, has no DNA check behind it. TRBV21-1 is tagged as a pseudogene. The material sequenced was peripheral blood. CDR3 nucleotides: TGTGCCAGCAGCATGGACAGAACGGACTACGAGCAGTACTTC. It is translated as CASSMDRTDYEQYF.